This paragraph reports one T cell receptor beta chain. There is no known antigen for this receptor. No per-base quality is available; no much larger clone lies one base away. This entry is derived from a study of control samples from healthy donors and cancer patients (TCRdb year 2020). CDR1 and CDR2, per the germline V gene (reference sequence), are LNHDA and SQIVND. The CDR3 numbers 15 residues from cysteine through phenylalanine. Only CDR3 DNA remains: 45 bases, in frame from the first base. At the junction V is shortened by 0 bases and J by 2 bases, with 7 bases in between. Libraries were made using the immunoSEQ multiplex PCR assay. TCRdb re-hosts the immuneACCESS table, in-frame sequences only. Its copies lack some clones; in the studies checked, an unresolved V gene accounts for under half of them, and the cause for the rest is not known. The sample profile shows approximately 97,000 clones; around four fifths of them were found once. The ten top clones hold roughly 19% of the sample.

Input material: blood. The receptor's source is a man aged 25 to 40 in good health. Here the chain combines TRBV19 and TRBJ2-2; no confident D gene assignment can be made. The DNA sequence reads TGTGCCAGTAGTATAGATCGAGGAAACACCGGGGAGCTGTTTTTT. This translates into CASSIDRGNTGELFF.